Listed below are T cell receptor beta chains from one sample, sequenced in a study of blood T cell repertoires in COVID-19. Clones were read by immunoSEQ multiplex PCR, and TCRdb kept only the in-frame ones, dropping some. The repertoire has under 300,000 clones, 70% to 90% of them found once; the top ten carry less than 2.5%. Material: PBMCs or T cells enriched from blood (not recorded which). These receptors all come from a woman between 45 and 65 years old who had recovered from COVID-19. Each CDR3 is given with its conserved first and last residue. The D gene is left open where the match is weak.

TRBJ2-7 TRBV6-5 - CASSYFGGGNYEQYF TGTGCCAGCAGTTATTTTGGCGGCGGCAACTACGAGCAGTACTTC
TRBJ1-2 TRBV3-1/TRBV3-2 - CASSQGSGFSYGYTF TGTGCCAGCAGCCAAGGATCAGGCTTCAGCTATGGCTACACCTTC
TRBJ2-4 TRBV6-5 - CASSSGGKNIQYF TGTGCCAGCAGTAGCGGAGGGAAAAACATTCAGTACTTC
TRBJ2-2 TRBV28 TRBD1 CASRFTGVSTGELFF TGTGCCAGCAGATTTACAGGGGTGTCCACCGGGGAGCTGTTTTTT
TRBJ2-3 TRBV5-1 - CASSFGQSEDTQYF TGCGCCAGCAGCTTCGGACAGTCGGAAGATACGCAGTATTTT
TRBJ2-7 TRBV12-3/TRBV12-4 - CASSPGGQLEQYF TGTGCCAGCAGTCCCGGCGGGCAGCTCGAGCAGTACTTC
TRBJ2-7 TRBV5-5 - CASSLGLASYEQYF TGTGCCAGCAGCTTGGGGCTCGCCTCCTACGAGCAGTACTTC
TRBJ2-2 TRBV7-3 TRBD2 CASSSAGTSGTGELFF TGTGCCAGCAGCTCCGCCGGGACTAGCGGCACCGGGGAGCTGTTTTTT
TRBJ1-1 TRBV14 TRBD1 CASSKQGASTEAFF TGTGCCAGCAGCAAGCAGGGGGCGAGCACTGAAGCTTTCTTT
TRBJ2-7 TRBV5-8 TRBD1 CASSPRDRGHYEQYF TGTGCCAGCAGCCCCCGGGACAGGGGACACTACGAGCAGTACTTC
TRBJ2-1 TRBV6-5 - CASSYYLLSGEQFF TGTGCCAGCAGTTATTACTTGCTTTCCGGTGAGCAGTTCTTC